These 14 T cell receptor beta chains originate from one sample sequenced in a study of T-cell memory formation after mild COVID-19. TCRdb processed the 5' RACE reads anew with MiXCR; each CDR3 protein has one entry. In the table there are approximately 400,000 distinct CDR3 sequences, about a sixth of which are singletons. The sequenced sample was PBMCs or a T cell subset sorted from them (not recorded which). The receptor source for this set is a young man who had mild COVID-19 (a few samples of this study predate the infection). Cell type and time point are not known.

The J gene is TRBJ2-7, the V gene TRBV7-6; 7 positions match TRBD1. Germline CDR1 is SGHVS and CDR2 is FNYEAQ. The length of the CDR3 is 15 residues. The ends lost 2 bases at V and 2 bases at J; junction bases unmatched: 6. CDR3 DNA: TGTGCCAGCAGCTTATGGCAGGGGGAAACCTACGAGCAGTACTTC. Protein product: CASSLWQGETYEQYF.

This chain links TRBV9 with TRBJ2-3; D unresolved. CDR3 size: 13 residues. Germline V CDR1 and CDR2: SGDLS, YYNGEE. Trimming cost V 0 bases and J 6 bases, with 8 bases left between them. CDR3 region: CASSVGIEDTQYF. The CDR3 DNA sequence: TGTGCCAGCAGCGTAGGGATCGAGGATACGCAGTATTTT.

The chain employs TRBV12-3 or TRBV12-4 and TRBJ1-1; D is unresolved. V was cut by 8 bases and J by 0 bases, with 13 bases left in between. The CDR3 spans 14 residues. The CDR3 loop is CASVWVRLNTEAFF. DNA for the CDR3: TGTGCCAGCGTATGGGTGCGTCTGAACACTGAAGCTTTCTTT.

This clonotype was detected a few times. The chain joins TRBV6-1 to TRBJ2-1; 7 nucleotides match TRBD2. Germline-derived CDR1 and CDR2 are MNHNS and SASEGT. Trimming cost V 0 bases and J 1 base; bases outside gene matches: 3. This CDR3 has 16 residues. The CDR3 region has the DNA TGTGCCAGCAGTGAAGCGTCCGGGGGGTCCTACAATGAGCAGTTCTTC. Its protein product is CASSEASGGSYNEQFF.

The CDR3 sequence is CASSPRTSIADTQYF. The CDR3 coding sequence is TGTGCCAGCAGCCCCCGGACTAGTATTGCAGATACGCAGTATTTT. The chain recombines TRBV9 with TRBJ2-3; 7 bases are a match to TRBD2. The CDR3 contains 15 residues. CDR1 is SGDLS, CDR2 YYNGEE, per germline. Trimming at V came to 4 bases and at J to 4 bases, leaving 9 bases not matched to a gene.

J is TRBJ1-2 and V is TRBV12-3 or TRBV12-4; D is undetermined. V lost 5 bases, J lost 7 bases, and 17 bases lay in between. CDR3 length: 14 amino acids. CDR3 region: CASSTEIEPPGYTF. DNA of the CDR3: TGTGCCAGCAGTACGGAAATTGAACCGCCTGGCTACACCTTC.

This clonotype showed up just a few times. This sequence joins TRBV6-5 and TRBJ1-2, with 8 nucleotides matching TRBD1. J lost 4 bases, V lost 7 bases, and 8 bases had no gene match. This CDR3 is built from 14 residues. Per the germline V gene, CDR1 is MNHEY and CDR2 is SVGAGI. CDR3 coding DNA: TGTGCCAGCACCCGCGGTACAGGGGGCTATGGCTACACCTTC. Translated, it gives CASTRGTGGYGYTF.

In this sample, this clonotype turned up many times. This chain joins TRBV4-1 and TRBJ1-1; no firm D call. Per germline, CDR1 MGHRA and CDR2 YSYEKL. Trimming took 1 base from V and 1 from J, leaving 13 bases between them. The CDR3 is 16 residues long. The CDR3 nucleotides are TGCGCCAGCAGCCAAGCGTTACTCCTCGGGAACACTGAAGCTTTCTTT. Protein product: CASSQALLLGNTEAFF.

The rearrangement joins TRBV5-1 to TRBJ2-2; D is ambiguous. Between the trimmed V and J ends, which lost 4 bases and 2 bases, there was a span of 12 bases. Germline V gives CDR1 SGHRS, CDR2 YFSETQ. This CDR3 contains 15 residues. CDR3 DNA: TGCGCCAGCAGCGAGGAGTGGCCCAACACCGGGGAGCTGTTTTTT. Amino acid sequence: CASSEEWPNTGELFF.

This clonotype was detected ten times or more. The chain recombines TRBV11-2 with TRBJ1-5, with 9 bases matching TRBD1. Germline CDR1 SGHAT, CDR2 FQNNGV. The CDR3 is 13 amino acids. After removal of 5 bases from V and 5 bases from J, the junction contained 1 base not matched to a gene. The CDR3 DNA reads TGTGCCAGCAGCCGGGACAGGGATCAGCCCCAGCATTTT. Encoded protein: CASSRDRDQPQHF.

This clonotype appeared once. This sequence joins TRBV6-2 or TRBV6-3 and TRBJ2-5; TRBD2 aligns across 12 bases. Germline assignment: CDR1 MNHEY and CDR2 SVGEGT. The V segment lost 6 bases and the J segment 5 bases; nucleotides outside the gene matches: 4. The CDR3 consists of 14 residues. The CDR3 loop is CASRGLAGPETQYF. CDR3 DNA: TGTGCCAGCAGAGGACTAGCGGGGCCCGAGACCCAGTACTTC.

The chain is built from TRBV19 and TRBJ1-1; 9 nucleotides agree with TRBD1. The V and J ends lost 2 bases and 4 bases, in that order; junction bases with no gene match: 2. From germline, CDR1 is LNHDA and CDR2 SQIVND (reference sequence). This CDR3 spans 14 amino acids. Here the CDR3 DNA reads TGTGCCAGTAGTATAAGGACAGGGGCCACTGAAGCTTTCTTT. It codes for CASSIRTGATEAFF. The complete variable domain, with remaining parts taken from reference TRBV19 and TRBJ1-1, reads DGGITQSPKYLFRKEGQNVTLSCEQNLNHDAMYWYRQDPGQGLRLIYYSQIVNDFQKGDIAEGYSVSREKKESFPLTVTSAQKNPTAFYLCASSIRTGATEAFFGQGTRLTVV.

The chain is built from TRBV12-3 or TRBV12-4 and TRBJ2-2, with D tentatively TRBD1 (6 bases). Between the trimmed V and J ends, which lost 7 bases and 8 bases, there was a span of 14 bases. CDR3 size: 13 residues. The CDR3 DNA follows: TGTGCCAGCACTTCGGACAGACGAGGGGAGCTGTTTTTT. This gives the protein CASTSDRRGELFF.

The chain employs TRBV5-1 and TRBJ2-3; D is undetermined. Trimming left V 3 bases short and J 5 bases short, with 16 bases between. Germline V lookup: CDR1 SGHRS, CDR2 YFSETQ. CDR3 size: 15 residues. CDR3 amino acids: CASSSTTGGLDTQYF. In DNA form, the CDR3 reads TGCGCCAGCAGCTCGACCACTGGCGGCCTAGATACGCAGTATTTT. Looking up the rest from reference TRBV5-1 and TRBJ2-3 gives the full variable domain: KAGVTQTPRYLIKTRGQQVTLSCSPISGHRSVSWYQQTPGQGLQFLFEYFSETQRNKGNFPGRFSGRQFSNSRSEMNVSTLELGDSALYLCASSSTTGGLDTQYFGPGTRLTVL.